A single sample is the source of the 8 T cell receptor beta chains below, sequenced in a study of CD8+CD57+ T cells in acquired aplastic anemia. The use of genomic DNA as template underpinned the TCR beta VDJ and CDR3 profiling. Via MiXCR, TCRdb re-called the reads, giving one row per CDR3 protein. The table shows 50,000 to 65,000 distinct CDR3 sequences, with 55% to 70% occurring only once. In patients chosen for sequencing, flow cytometry had shown CD8+CD57+ cell expansion. The sequencing sample was made of sorted CD4+, CD8+, or CD8+CD57+ T cells (not recorded which) from PBMCs. The origin of the receptors is a human donor with aplastic anemia.

The rearrangement links TRBV10-3 to TRBJ1-5; D not certain. This CDR3 is built from 14 residues. The V and J ends lost 2 bases and 7 bases respectively, with 12 bases between them. Germline assignment: CDR1 ENHRY and CDR2 SYGVKD. This CDR3 is CAISEGREGQPQHF. In DNA form, the CDR3 reads TGTGCCATCAGTGAGGGGAGGGAAGGACAGCCCCAGCATTTT.

The chain uses TRBV7-7 and TRBJ2-7; 7 positions agree with TRBD1. This CDR3 has 13 residues. Germline V gives CDR1 SSHAT, CDR2 FNYEAQ (reference sequence). V lost 4 bases to trimming and J lost 2 bases; unmatched junction nucleotides: 2. The chain's CDR3 is CASSSGQTYEQYF. The DNA of the CDR3 is TGTGCCAGCAGCTCGGGACAGACCTACGAGCAGTACTTC. The variable domain in full, with the rest retrieved from reference TRBV7-7 and TRBJ2-7, is GAGVSQSPRYKVTKRGQDVTLRCDPISSHATLYWYQQALGQGPEFLTYFNYEAQPDKSGLPSDRFSAERPEGSISTLTIQRTEQRDSAMYRCASSSGQTYEQYFGPGTRLTVT.

The chain carries TRBV20-1 and TRBJ1-2; D call uncertain. The V and J ends lost 4 bases and 4 bases respectively, with 10 bases between them. The CDR3 covers 12 residues. The germline CDR1 and CDR2 sequences are DFQATT and SNEGSKA (reference sequence). Here the CDR3 DNA reads TGCAGTGCTATTAGGCAGACCTATGGCTACACCTTC. Translated, it gives CSAIRQTYGYTF.

There are many counts of this clonotype. The V call is TRBV6-5, the J call TRBJ2-7; 7 bases align to TRBD1. With 2 bases clipped from V and 1 base from J, the junction kept 5 bases outside the gene matches. CDR1 is MNHEY and CDR2 is SVGAGI in the germline V gene. The CDR3 contains 15 residues. The CDR3 loop reads CASSYTRDSSYEQYF. The CDR3 coding sequence is TGTGCCAGCAGTTACACCCGGGACAGTTCCTACGAGCAGTACTTC.

The table lists this clonotype with many counts. This chain links TRBV20-1 with TRBJ2-1; 7 bases match TRBD2. Germline loops: CDR1 DFQATT, CDR2 SNEGSKA (reference sequence). The CDR3 is made up of 15 amino acids. The V and J ends lost 0 bases and 4 bases, in that order; junction bases with no gene match: 6. The CDR3 sequence is CSARDLLADYNEQFF. The CDR3 nucleotides read TGCAGTGCTAGAGATCTGCTAGCGGATTACAATGAGCAGTTCTTC.

The chain combines TRBV7-7 with TRBJ2-7; 10 bases line up with TRBD1. CDR1 is SSHAT and CDR2 is FNYEAQ in the germline V gene (reference sequence). This CDR3 region has 13 residues. V lost 5 bases and J lost 7; bases outside the gene matches: 5. Written as DNA, the CDR3 is TGTGCCAGCAGCCCCGGGACAGGGGAGGAGCAGTACTTC. Amino acids: CASSPGTGEEQYF.

This chain joins TRBV7-2 and TRBJ2-1, with D hard to call. Trimming took off 0 bases at V and 6 bases at J, with 3 bases between the two ends. Germline CDR1 and CDR2: SGHTA and FQGNSA. The CDR3 consists of 12 residues. CDR3 sequence reads: CASSLASNEQFF. CDR3 sequence (DNA): TGTGCCAGCAGCTTAGCGAGCAATGAGCAGTTCTTC.

This clonotype appeared many times. V and J are TRBV7-9 and TRBJ1-4; D may be TRBD1 (5 bases). CDR3 length: 14 residues. The V and J ends lost 0 bases and 5 bases respectively, with 7 bases between them. The germline V gene encodes CDR1 SEHNR and CDR2 FQNEAQ (reference sequence). The CDR3 bases are TGTGCCAGCAGCTTAGCTGAGGGGAATGAAAAACTGTTTTTT. Translation: CASSLAEGNEKLFF.